The clone carrying this T cell receptor beta chain was observed a handful of times. Its antigen remains unidentified. Germline is not matched at one junction end, which may reflect a read error. The sample's time point: pre-treatment sample, taken before nivolumab and TIL therapy. Tumor tissue came from excised metastases, mostly pleural nodules or supraclavicular lymph nodes. Tumors were harvested before any PD-1/PD-L1 blockade. Sequencing used immunoSEQ v3. Using immunoSEQ multiplex PCR, the repertoire was profiled, and TCRdb retains in-frame clones only, with some absent. The profile shows about 100,000 clones, roughly 65% of them singletons. This specimen comes from a study of TIL therapy for anti-PD-1-resistant metastatic lung cancer. Whole-study results and caveats: The cohort had more treatment-naive, never-smoker and oncogene-addicted patients than typical. Many TIL product clones were absent from baseline tumor, suggesting clonal contraction.

The CDR3 totals 15 residues. The germline V gene encodes CDR1 SSHAT and CDR2 FNYEAQ (reference sequence). This rearrangement joins TRBV7-7 to TRBJ2-3, with 9 bases aligning to TRBD2. This TCR derives from a person aged 25 to 80 with non-small cell lung cancer. The material sequenced was tumor tissue, taken at baseline. CDR3 sequence: CASSLVAGGTDTQYF. CDR3 coding DNA: TGTGCTAGCAGCTTAGTGGCGGGGGGGACAGATACGCAGTATTTT.